This record covers a single T cell receptor beta chain. TCRdb's table, derived via immunoSEQ multiplex PCR, lists solely in-frame clones and lacks some. The table shows 150,000 to 200,000 clones, with 88% occurring only once. Stated time point: blood 4 weeks post-SBRT, at nephrectomy. Treatment indicated: 15 Gy SBRT to primary tumor, nephrectomy 4 weeks later. This record comes from a study of radiation and T cells in renal cell carcinoma. The CDR3 runs 15 residues. Trimming shortened V by 2 bases and J by 3 bases, and 11 bases separated the two germline ends. Germline V lookup: CDR1 SGHTA, CDR2 FQGNSA.

The source of this sequence is a woman between 50 and 59 years old with renal cell carcinoma. The sample in question was blood, obtained from a patient whose treatment included radiotherapy and nephrectomy. The chain links TRBV7-2 to TRBJ1-5; D may be TRBD1 (6 bases). The CDR3 is CASSLTGHNNQPQHF. The DNA for the CDR3 is TGTGCCAGCAGCTTAACGGGACACAACAATCAGCCCCAGCATTTT. The full variable domain, completed using reference TRBV7-2 and TRBJ1-5, is GAGVSQSPSNKVTEKGKDVELRCDPISGHTALYWYRQSLGQGLEFLIYFQGNSAPDKSGLPSDRFSAERTGGSVSTLTIQRTQQEDSAVYLCASSLTGHNNQPQHFGDGTRLSIL.